Each of the 8 T cell receptor beta chains below was sequenced from the same sample in a study of blood T cells in healthy people across ages. A second 7 to 11 cycle PCR used barcoded and J-beta primers. One entry per CDR3 protein results from TCRdb running MiXCR on the 5' RACE reads. Counted here are 1.5 million or so distinct CDR3 sequences, 42% occurring once; the ten biggest clones make up approximately 7.9%. Sample: blood. Every receptor here comes from a woman between 18 and 29 years old in good health.

The rearrangement uses TRBV27 and TRBJ2-3; TRBD1 matches at 8 bases. V shed 6 bases, J shed 5 bases, and the junction held 7 bases outside the gene matches. The V gene's germline CDR1 is MNHEY and CDR2 SMNVEV (reference sequence). The CDR3 extends over 14 amino acids. CDR3 protein: CASRLGQGRDTQYF. The DNA for the CDR3 is TGTGCCAGCAGACTCGGACAGGGAAGAGATACGCAGTATTTT.

The chain links TRBV6-1 to TRBJ2-5; a weak D match, TRBD2 (6 bases). Trimming removed 6 bases from V and 4 bases from J, with 30 bases in between. The CDR3 consists of 19 residues. CDR1 is MNHNS and CDR2 is SASEGT in the germline V gene. The CDR3 nucleotides are TGTGCCAGCAGCTCTTCACGCTCTCCAGGAGGGTTGAAGGGAGAGACCCAGTACTTC. Its translation: CASSSSRSPGGLKGETQYF.

The chain carries TRBV24-1 and TRBJ2-3, with TRBD1 matching 7 bases. V shed 4 bases, J shed 2 bases, and the junction held 5 bases outside the gene matches. The V gene's germline CDR1 is KGHDR and CDR2 SFDVKD. This CDR3 comprises 15 residues. Written as DNA, the CDR3 is TGTGCCACCAGTGACCGGGACAGTACCACAGATACGCAGTATTTT. It encodes CATSDRDSTTDTQYF.

This chain links TRBV7-9 with TRBJ1-2; TRBD1 might be the D (6 bases). Trimming stripped 5 bases from V and 4 bases from J, with 14 bases between. This CDR3 region has 14 residues. CDR1 and CDR2 (germline): SEHNR, FQNEAQ (reference sequence). The CDR3 protein is CASSPEDRTYGYTF. The CDR3 coding sequence is TGTGCCAGCAGCCCCGAAGACAGGACCTATGGCTACACCTTC. The whole variable domain, remainder taken from reference TRBV7-9 and TRBJ1-2, is DTGVSQNPRHKITKRGQNVTFRCDPISEHNRLYWYRQTLGQGPEFLTYFQNEAQLEKSRLLSDRFSAERPKGSFSTLEIQRTEQGDSAMYLCASSPEDRTYGYTFGSGTRLTVV.

V usage is TRBV5-6 and J usage is TRBJ2-7; 10 bases agree with TRBD2. CDR1 and CDR2 (germline): SGHDT, YYEEEE. The CDR3 is 18 residues long. Losses at the gene ends were 0 bases for V and 1 base for J; bases not matched to a gene: 10. CDR3 protein: CASSLGRLAGALSYEQYF. As DNA, the CDR3 is TGTGCCAGCAGCTTGGGTCGGCTAGCGGGAGCACTGTCCTACGAGCAGTACTTC. Full variable domain (outside the CDR3, taken from reference TRBV5-6 and TRBJ2-7): DAGVTQSPTHLIKTRGQQVTLRCSPKSGHDTVSWYQQALGQGPQFIFQYYEEEERQRGNFPDRFSGHQFPNYSSELNVNALLLGDSALYLCASSLGRLAGALSYEQYFGPGTRLTVT.

This chain joins TRBV11-2 and TRBJ2-5; D uncertain. Trimming cost V 5 bases and J 7 bases, with 11 bases left between them. There are 12 residues in the CDR3. Germline V gene data show CDR1 as SGHAT and CDR2 as FQNNGV. The CDR3 region is CASSPLVGTQYF. In DNA form, the CDR3 reads TGTGCCAGCAGCCCCTTGGTGGGGACCCAGTACTTC.

This clonotype has a single count. The chain couples TRBV3-1 to TRBJ2-3; TRBD1 matches at 11 bases. Unmatched junction bases numbered 4, after V lost 4 bases and J lost 4 bases. The germline V gene encodes CDR1 LGHDT and CDR2 YNNKEL (reference sequence). CDR3 length: 15 amino acids. The DNA of the CDR3 is TGTGCCAGCAGCCTTCGGACAGGGGGCTCAGATACGCAGTATTTT. Protein sequence: CASSLRTGGSDTQYF.

This chain uses TRBV4-1 with TRBJ1-5; D ambiguous. The V end lost 4 bases, the J end lost 7 bases, and 17 bases lay between the germline ends. The CDR3 sequence is 15 residues long. In germline, CDR1 is MGHRA, CDR2 YSYEKL. The CDR3 reads CASSRHAEGRQPQHF. As DNA, the CDR3 is TGCGCCAGCAGCCGCCATGCAGAGGGAAGGCAGCCCCAGCATTTT.